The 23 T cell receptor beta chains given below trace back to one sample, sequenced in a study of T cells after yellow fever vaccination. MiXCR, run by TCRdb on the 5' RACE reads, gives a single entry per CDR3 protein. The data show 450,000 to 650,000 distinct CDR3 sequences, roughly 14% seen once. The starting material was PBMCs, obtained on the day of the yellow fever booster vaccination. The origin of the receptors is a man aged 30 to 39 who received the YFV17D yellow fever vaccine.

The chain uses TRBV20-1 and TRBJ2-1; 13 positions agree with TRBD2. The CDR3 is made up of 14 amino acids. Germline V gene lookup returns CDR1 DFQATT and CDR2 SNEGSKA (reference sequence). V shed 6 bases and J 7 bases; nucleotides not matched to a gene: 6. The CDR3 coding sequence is TGCAGTGCCGGACTAGCGGGAGTGGGTAATGAGCAGTTCTTC. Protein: CSAGLAGVGNEQFF.

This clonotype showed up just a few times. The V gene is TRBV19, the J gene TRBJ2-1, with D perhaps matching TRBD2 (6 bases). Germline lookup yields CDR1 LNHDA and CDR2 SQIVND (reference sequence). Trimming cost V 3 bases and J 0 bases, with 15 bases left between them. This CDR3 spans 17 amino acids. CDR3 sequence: CASSIRAGSSSYNEQFF. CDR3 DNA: TGTGCCAGTAGTATCAGGGCGGGATCGAGCTCCTACAATGAGCAGTTCTTC.

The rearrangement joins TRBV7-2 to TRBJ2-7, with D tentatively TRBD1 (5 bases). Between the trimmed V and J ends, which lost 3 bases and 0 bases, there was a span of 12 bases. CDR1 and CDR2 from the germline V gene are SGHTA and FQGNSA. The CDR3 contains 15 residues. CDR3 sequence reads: CASSLTRTNSYEQYF. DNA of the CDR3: TGTGCCAGCAGCTTGACCAGGACAAACTCCTACGAGCAGTACTTC.

This chain's CDR3 is CATSSTRGLPLHF. CDR3 nucleotides: TGTGCCACCAGCAGTACCAGGGGTCTTCCCCTCCACTTT. This sequence joins TRBV15 and TRBJ1-6; perhaps TRBD1 as D (6 bases). Trimming shortened V by 3 bases and J by 13 bases, and 13 bases separated the two germline ends. Germline CDR1 LNHNV, CDR2 YYDKDF (reference sequence). The CDR3 totals 13 residues. Combining the CDR3 with reference TRBV15 and TRBJ1-6 gives the whole variable domain DAMVIQNPRYQVTQFGKPVTLSCSQTLNHNVMYWYQQKSSQAPKLLFHYYDKDFNNEADTPDNFQSRRPNTSFCFLDIRSPGLGDTAMYLCATSSTRGLPLHFGNGTRLTVT.

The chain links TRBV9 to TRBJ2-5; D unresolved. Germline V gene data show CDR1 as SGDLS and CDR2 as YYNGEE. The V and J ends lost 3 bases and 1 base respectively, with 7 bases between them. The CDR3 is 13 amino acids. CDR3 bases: TGTGCCAGCAGCGCGGGCAGCCAAGAGACCCAGTACTTC. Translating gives CASSAGSQETQYF.

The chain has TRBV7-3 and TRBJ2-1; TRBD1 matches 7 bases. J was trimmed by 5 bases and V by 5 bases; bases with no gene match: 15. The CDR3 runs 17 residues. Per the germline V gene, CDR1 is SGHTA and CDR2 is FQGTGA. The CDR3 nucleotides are TGTGCCAGCAGCATAGCCTCGACAGGGTGGCCCGACAATGAGCAGTTCTTC. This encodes CASSIASTGWPDNEQFF.

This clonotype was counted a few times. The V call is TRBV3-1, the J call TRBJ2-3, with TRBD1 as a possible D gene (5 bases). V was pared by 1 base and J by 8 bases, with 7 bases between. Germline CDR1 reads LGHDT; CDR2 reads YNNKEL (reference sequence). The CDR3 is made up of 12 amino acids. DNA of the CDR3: TGTGCCAGCAGCCAAGGAAGGGGTACGCAGTATTTT. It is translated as CASSQGRGTQYF.

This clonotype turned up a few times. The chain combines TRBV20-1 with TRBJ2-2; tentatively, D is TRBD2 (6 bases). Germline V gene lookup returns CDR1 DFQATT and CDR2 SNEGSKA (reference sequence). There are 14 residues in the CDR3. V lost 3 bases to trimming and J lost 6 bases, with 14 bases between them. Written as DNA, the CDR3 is TGCAGTGCTAGCCCCGGGGGACGGCCCGGGGAGCTGTTTTTT. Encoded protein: CSASPGGRPGELFF.

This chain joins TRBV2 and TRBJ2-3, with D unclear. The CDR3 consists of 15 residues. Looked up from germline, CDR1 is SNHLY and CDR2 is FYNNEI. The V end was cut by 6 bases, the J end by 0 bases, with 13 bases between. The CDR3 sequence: CASRIRGASTDTQYF. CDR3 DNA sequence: TGTGCCAGCAGGATTCGCGGTGCTAGCACAGATACGCAGTATTTT.

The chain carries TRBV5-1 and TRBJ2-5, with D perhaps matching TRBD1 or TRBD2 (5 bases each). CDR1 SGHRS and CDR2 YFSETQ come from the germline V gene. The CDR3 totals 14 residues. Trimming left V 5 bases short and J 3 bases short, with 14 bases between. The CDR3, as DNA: TGCGCCAGCAGGCGGAACGGGGCGGAAGAGACCCAGTACTTC. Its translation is CASRRNGAEETQYF.

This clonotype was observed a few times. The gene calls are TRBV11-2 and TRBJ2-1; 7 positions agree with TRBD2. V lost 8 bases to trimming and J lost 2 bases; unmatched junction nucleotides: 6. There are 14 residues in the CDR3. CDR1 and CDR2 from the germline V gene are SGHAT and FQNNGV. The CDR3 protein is CASEAGVPYNEQFF. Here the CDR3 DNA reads TGTGCCAGCGAGGCGGGAGTCCCCTACAATGAGCAGTTCTTC.

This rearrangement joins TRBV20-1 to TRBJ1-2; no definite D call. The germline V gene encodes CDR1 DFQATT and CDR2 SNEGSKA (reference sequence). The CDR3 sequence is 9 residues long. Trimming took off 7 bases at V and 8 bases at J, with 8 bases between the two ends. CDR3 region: CSGVEGYTF. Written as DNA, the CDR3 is TGCAGTGGAGTGGAAGGCTACACCTTC.

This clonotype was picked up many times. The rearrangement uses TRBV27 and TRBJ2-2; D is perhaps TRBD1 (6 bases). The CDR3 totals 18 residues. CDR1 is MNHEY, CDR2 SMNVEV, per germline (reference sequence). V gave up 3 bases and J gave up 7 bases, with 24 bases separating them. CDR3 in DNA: TGTGCCAGCAGTTTTAGAGGGGGAACATACACCGGGCACGGGGAGCTGTTTTTT. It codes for CASSFRGGTYTGHGELFF.

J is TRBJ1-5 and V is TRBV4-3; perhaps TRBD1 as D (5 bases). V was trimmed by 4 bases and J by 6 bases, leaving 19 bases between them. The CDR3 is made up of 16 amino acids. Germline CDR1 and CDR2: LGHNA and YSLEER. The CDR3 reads CASSRGPGAWGQPQHF. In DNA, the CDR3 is TGCGCCAGCAGCCGAGGCCCCGGGGCCTGGGGTCAGCCCCAGCATTTT.

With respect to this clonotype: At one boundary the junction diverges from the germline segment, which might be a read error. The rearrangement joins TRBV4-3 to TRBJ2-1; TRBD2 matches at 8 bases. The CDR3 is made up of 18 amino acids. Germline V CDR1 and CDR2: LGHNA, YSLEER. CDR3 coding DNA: TGCGCCAGCAGCCACGAAACCACTGTGATAGCGGGGTACACTGAGCAGTCCTTC. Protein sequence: CASSHETTVIAGYTEQSF.

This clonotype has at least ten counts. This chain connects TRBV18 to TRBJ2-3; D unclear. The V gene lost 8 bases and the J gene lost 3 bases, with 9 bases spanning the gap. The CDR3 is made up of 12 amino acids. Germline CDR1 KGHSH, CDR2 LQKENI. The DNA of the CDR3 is TGTGCCAGCAGTCCCAGGACAGATACGCAGTATTTT. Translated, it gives CASSPRTDTQYF.

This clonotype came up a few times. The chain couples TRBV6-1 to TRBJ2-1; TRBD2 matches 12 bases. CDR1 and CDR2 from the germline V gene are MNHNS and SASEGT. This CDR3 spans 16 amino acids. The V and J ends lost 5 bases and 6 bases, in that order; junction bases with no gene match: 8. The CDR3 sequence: CASSQGLAGGFNEQFF. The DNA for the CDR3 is TGTGCCAGCAGTCAGGGGCTAGCGGGAGGGTTCAATGAGCAGTTCTTC.

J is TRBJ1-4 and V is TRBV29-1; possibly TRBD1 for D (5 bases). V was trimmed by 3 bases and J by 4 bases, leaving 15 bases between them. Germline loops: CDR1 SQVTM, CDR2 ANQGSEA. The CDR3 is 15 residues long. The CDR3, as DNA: TGCAGCGTTGAGATGGGGGGACTCAGTAATGAAAAACTGTTTTTT. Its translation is CSVEMGGLSNEKLFF. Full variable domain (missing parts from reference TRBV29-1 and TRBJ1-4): SAVISQKPSRDICQRGTSLTIQCQVDSQVTMMFWYRQQPGQSLTLIATANQGSEATYESGFVIDKFPISRPNLTFSTLTVSNMSPEDSSIYLCSVEMGGLSNEKLFFGSGTQLSVL.

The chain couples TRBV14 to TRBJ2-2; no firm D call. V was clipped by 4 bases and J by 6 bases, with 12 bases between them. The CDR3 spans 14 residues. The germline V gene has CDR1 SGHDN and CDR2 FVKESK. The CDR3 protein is CASSPSELAGELFF. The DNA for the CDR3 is TGTGCCAGCAGCCCCTCGGAGCTCGCCGGGGAGCTGTTTTTT.

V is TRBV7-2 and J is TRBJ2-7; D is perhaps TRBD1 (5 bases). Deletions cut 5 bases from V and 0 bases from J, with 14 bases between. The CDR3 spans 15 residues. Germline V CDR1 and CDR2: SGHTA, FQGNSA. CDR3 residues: CASSPSRDSSYEQYF. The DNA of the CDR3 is TGTGCCAGCAGCCCCAGTCGAGACAGCTCCTACGAGCAGTACTTC.

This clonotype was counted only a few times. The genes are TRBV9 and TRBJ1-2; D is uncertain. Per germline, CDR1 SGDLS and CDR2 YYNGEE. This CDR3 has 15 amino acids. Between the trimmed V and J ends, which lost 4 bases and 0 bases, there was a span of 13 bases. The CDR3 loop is CASSPGRLANYGYTF. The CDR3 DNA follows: TGTGCCAGCAGCCCCGGACGCTTAGCTAACTATGGCTACACCTTC.

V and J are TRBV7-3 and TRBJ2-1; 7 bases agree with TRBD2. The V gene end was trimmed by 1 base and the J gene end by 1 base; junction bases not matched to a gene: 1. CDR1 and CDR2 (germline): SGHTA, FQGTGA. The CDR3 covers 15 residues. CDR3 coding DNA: TGTGCCAGCAGCTTAAGGCGGGAGTCCTACAATGAGCAGTTCTTC. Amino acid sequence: CASSLRRESYNEQFF.

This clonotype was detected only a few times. CDR3 bases: TGTGCCTCCCAGCAGCTCCCGCTACAAGAGACCCAGTACTTC. Protein product: CASQQLPLQETQYF. The rearrangement links TRBV7-6 to TRBJ2-5, with D unclear. The CDR3 loop spans 14 amino acids. The V end lost 11 bases, the J end lost 2 bases, and 18 bases lay between the germline ends. Germline CDR1 reads SGHVS; CDR2 reads FNYEAQ.